This TCR beta chain was recovered during a study of human T cells and chemical hapten exposure. The library tagged individual cDNA molecules with unique molecular identifiers. Original analysis: Samples had a median of roughly 100,000 TCRs, ranging roughly 23,224 to 690,600. A single record per CDR3 protein comes from TCRdb applying MiXCR to the RACE reads. None of the V and J calls come from the authors' own analysis; TCRdb made them. The data contain some 65,000 distinct CDR3 sequences, approximately 6.5% of them singletons. Remarks on this clonotype: Its antigen is not known.

Unmatched junction bases numbered 2, after V lost 5 bases and J lost 4 bases. CDR3 length equals 14 residues. Overall study findings and caveats: No shift was seen in TCRs above 1 in 1000 frequency with DPC sensitization.

As for time point: healthy volunteer bleed at 6 weeks. Unfractionated whole blood served as the source for total RNA extraction. The V gene is TRBV12-3 or TRBV12-4, the J gene TRBJ2-1, with TRBD2 matching 10 bases. The sequenced sample consisted of whole blood. The receptor's source is a female donor in good health. Some clones in this sample may be carry-over from other donors' samples. CDR3 amino acids: CASSPSGSYNEQFF. DNA for the CDR3: TGTGCCAGCAGTCCTAGCGGGAGTTACAATGAGCAGTTCTTC.